The 18 T cell receptor beta chains in this list originate from one sample, sequenced in a study of cytotoxic CD8 clonotypes in ibrutinib-treated CLL (dated by TCRdb to about 2021). Library generation was performed with the immunoSEQ multiplex PCR assay. TCRdb obtained this table from immuneACCESS and retained in-frame rearrangements with V and J assigned. These tables miss some clones; where compared with another copy, unresolved V genes account for less than half of the shortfall, and the remainder is unexplained. The sample table lists nearly 300,000 clones, 70% to 80% of them with a count of one. The ten biggest clones cover roughly 5% of the sample. The time point label for this specimen denotes: progressive disease on ibrutinib. The specimen comprised PBMCs, sampled at disease progression, from a patient treated with ibrutinib. These receptors originate from a human donor with chronic lymphocytic leukemia.

V gene TRBV7-2 combines with J gene TRBJ2-3, with 7 bases fitting TRBD2. This CDR3 contains 16 residues. The ends lost 0 bases at V and 2 bases at J; junction bases unmatched: 5. CDR1 is SGHTA and CDR2 is FQGNSA in the germline V gene. The CDR3 is CASSLASGSSTDTQYF. CDR3 DNA sequence: TGTGCCAGCAGCTTAGCTAGCGGGTCCTCCACAGATACGCAGTATTTT.

Points on this clone: Other nucleotide sequences in the sample specify the same CDR3. V is TRBV4-1 and J is TRBJ2-1; D is unclear. V was clipped by 0 bases and J by 3 bases, with 0 bases between them. This CDR3 spans 12 amino acids. Germline V gene sequence: CDR1 MGHRA, CDR2 YSYEKL. The CDR3 spells CASSQDYNEQFF. The CDR3 nucleotides read TGCGCCAGCAGCCAAGACTACAATGAGCAGTTCTTC.

V usage is TRBV2 and J usage is TRBJ2-1, with TRBD2 identical over 10 bases. There are 13 residues in the CDR3. In germline, CDR1 is SNHLY, CDR2 FYNNEI. With V trimmed by 6 bases and J by 5 bases, 1 base remained unmatched. CDR3 region: CASRLAGNNEQFF. CDR3 sequence (DNA): TGTGCCAGCAGACTAGCGGGGAACAATGAGCAGTTCTTC. Using reference TRBV2 and TRBJ2-1 for the parts outside the CDR3, the full variable domain is EPEVTQTPSHQVTQMGQEVILRCVPISNHLYFYWYRQILGQKVEFLVSFYNNEISEKSEIFDDQFSVERPDGSNFTLKIRSTKLEDSAMYFCASRLAGNNEQFFGPGTRLTVL.

This clone came up a few times. The chain combines TRBV6-6 with TRBJ2-3, with 8 bases aligning to TRBD1. The trim removed 10 bases at V and 0 bases at J, leaving 6 bases unmatched. CDR3 length equals 14 residues. Germline V gives CDR1 MNHNY, CDR2 SVGAGI (reference sequence). The CDR3 reads CATRDRSSTDTQYF. The DNA for the CDR3 is TGTGCCACCCGGGACAGGTCTAGCACAGATACGCAGTATTTT.

This clone appeared once. The J gene is TRBJ2-2, the V gene TRBV6-5; D remains unclear. V was cut by 6 bases and J by 0 bases, with 2 bases left in between. The CDR3 is made up of 12 amino acids. Germline V CDR1 and CDR2: MNHEY, SVGAGI. The CDR3 sequence: CASRSNTGELFF. Here the CDR3 DNA reads TGTGCCAGCAGGTCGAACACCGGGGAGCTGTTTTTT.

The chain is built from TRBV28 and TRBJ2-7, with 7 bases lining up with TRBD1. Per germline, CDR1 MDHEN and CDR2 SYDVKM. CDR3 length: 13 amino acids. Trimming at V came to 1 base and at J to 5 bases, leaving 2 bases not matched to a gene. The chain's CDR3 is CASSLSTGHEQYF. CDR3 coding DNA: TGTGCCAGCAGTTTATCGACAGGGCACGAGCAGTACTTC.

In this sample, this clone turned up a few times. The chain carries TRBV9 and TRBJ1-2, with 8 bases that match TRBD1. Germline CDR1 is SGDLS and CDR2 is YYNGEE. V lost 0 bases, J lost 3 bases, and 4 bases stayed unmatched. The CDR3 loop spans 15 amino acids. In DNA, the CDR3 is TGTGCCAGCAGCGTAGAGTACAGGGGGTACTATGGCTACACCTTC. Translation gives CASSVEYRGYYGYTF.

The V call is TRBV5-1, the J call TRBJ1-2; weak D call: TRBD1 (5 bases). The V gene's germline CDR1 is SGHRS and CDR2 YFSETQ. This CDR3 has 13 amino acids. V lost 4 bases, J lost 3 bases, and 10 bases lay in between. CDR3 protein: CASSIRVDYGYTF. In DNA form, the CDR3 reads TGCGCCAGCAGCATCAGGGTGGACTATGGCTACACCTTC.

This clone was counted only a few times. This chain connects TRBV2 to TRBJ1-1; D call uncertain. V shed 8 bases and J shed 3 bases, with 7 bases lying between them. The CDR3 sequence is 11 residues long. CDR1 and CDR2 from the germline V gene are SNHLY and FYNNEI. The CDR3 loop reads CASVQYTEAFF. The CDR3 nucleotides read TGTGCCAGCGTACAGTACACTGAAGCTTTCTTT.

The rearrangement links TRBV14 to TRBJ2-5; no firm D call. V was pared by 1 base and J by 2 bases, with 11 bases between. Germline CDR1 is SGHDN and CDR2 is FVKESK. The CDR3 has 15 residues. CDR3 sequence reads: CASSQVLRTQETQYF. In DNA form, the CDR3 reads TGTGCCAGCAGCCAAGTCTTGCGTACGCAAGAGACCCAGTACTTC.

This clone has a single count. V is TRBV29-1 and J is TRBJ1-1, with a tentative D call TRBD1 (5 bases). V was trimmed by 5 bases and J by 2 bases, leaving 12 bases between them. Germline CDR1 is SQVTM and CDR2 is ANQGSEA. The CDR3 consists of 13 residues. The CDR3 DNA sequence: TGCAGCGTTTGGGACGATCTTAACACTGAAGCTTTCTTT. This translates into CSVWDDLNTEAFF.

This clone was found once. The chain has TRBV9 and TRBJ2-1; 8 nucleotides agree with TRBD1. CDR3 size: 17 residues. J lost 4 bases, V lost 3 bases, and 12 bases had no gene match. CDR1 is SGDLS and CDR2 is YYNGEE in the germline V gene. CDR3 loop: CASSALTGTGRYNEQFF. CDR3 bases: TGTGCCAGCAGCGCTTTAACCGGGACAGGACGTTACAATGAGCAGTTCTTC.

This chain connects TRBV11-2 to TRBJ2-1; 9 bases are a match to TRBD1. The CDR3 consists of 14 residues. In germline, CDR1 is SGHAT, CDR2 FQNNGV. The junction had 13 bases not matched to a gene; V was cut back by 4 bases and J by 15 bases. CDR3 DNA sequence: TGTGCCAGCAGCTCCCTCACAGGGGGCCTTAGTCCGTTCTTC. Translation: CASSSLTGGLSPFF.

The gene calls are TRBV29-1 and TRBJ2-5; no definite D call. Germline CDR1 reads SQVTM; CDR2 reads ANQGSEA. V was shortened by 0 bases and J by 3 bases, with 11 bases between the two germline ends. The CDR3 covers 14 residues. CDR3: CSVEDAVGKETQYF. CDR3 DNA sequence: TGCAGCGTTGAAGATGCAGTGGGTAAAGAGACCCAGTACTTC.

The V and J genes are TRBV11-3 and TRBJ2-3; 12 nucleotides match TRBD2. There are 15 residues in the CDR3. V was clipped by 5 bases and J by 4 bases; unmatched bases: 4. The germline CDR1 and CDR2 sequences are SGHNT and YENEEA. CDR3: CASSLLAGGADTQYF. DNA for the CDR3: TGTGCCAGCAGCCTACTAGCGGGAGGAGCAGATACGCAGTATTTT.

The chain recombines TRBV7-9 with TRBJ1-6; the match to TRBD1 covers 7 bases. V lost 8 bases, J lost 2 bases, and 3 bases stayed unmatched. The CDR3 totals 14 residues. CDR1 SEHNR and CDR2 FQNEAQ come from the germline V gene (reference sequence). The CDR3 DNA is TGTGCCAGCCGAGACAGGGCCTATAATTCACCCCTCCACTTT. It translates to CASRDRAYNSPLHF. Full variable domain (remainder filled in from reference TRBV7-9 and TRBJ1-6): DTGVSQNPRHKITKRGQNVTFRCDPISEHNRLYWYRQTLGQGPEFLTYFQNEAQLEKSRLLSDRFSAERPKGSFSTLEIQRTEQGDSAMYLCASRDRAYNSPLHFGNGTRLTVT.

With respect to this clone: One junction end does not reproduce the germline sequence, and a read error may be involved. The chain has TRBV7-8 and TRBJ2-3, with 9 bases lining up with TRBD2. Germline loops: CDR1 SGHVS, CDR2 FQNEAQ. The CDR3 is 12 residues long. CDR3 residues: CASSFSGAGGNF. In DNA form, the CDR3 reads TGTGCCAGCAGCTTTAGCGGGGCGGGGGGGAATTTT.

The chain joins TRBV27 to TRBJ1-3; no reliable D call. Looked up from germline, CDR1 is MNHEY and CDR2 is SMNVEV (reference sequence). V lost 3 bases to trimming and J lost 4 bases, with 7 bases between them. The CDR3 is made up of 13 amino acids. The CDR3 coding sequence is TGTGCCAGCAGTTTGACACGCGGAAACACCATATATTTT. This sequence encodes CASSLTRGNTIYF.